A selection of T cell receptor beta chains follows, all from one sample in a study of OX40 agonist ivuxolimab in advanced cancers. The protocol was immunoSEQ multiplex PCR, while the TCRdb copy is restricted to in-frame clones and leaves out a portion. Altogether more than 45,000 clones are present, roughly four fifths being singletons, with the ten largest covering 2% to 3%. The material was CD4+ or CD8+ T cells sorted from blood, obtained in a trial of the OX40 agonist ivuxolimab. Receptor source: an adult with an advanced solid tumor such as melanoma, head and neck, liver or kidney cancer. CDR3s include the opening cysteine and the closing phenylalanine or tryptophan. Each record gives: D gene, J gene, clone size, V gene, CDR3 protein, CDR3 DNA. D genes are given only for firm matches. Some rows mark clone size as missing; the rest say once, few, many or name a class of expanded clone.

- | TRBJ1-2 | - | TRBV2 | CASSEDRAYGYTF | TGTGCCAGCAGTGAAGACAGGGCCTATGGCTACACCTTC
- | TRBJ1-2 | few | TRBV28 | CASSLGFNNANYGYTF | TGTGCCAGCAGTTTGGGATTCAACAACGCTAACTATGGCTACACCTTC
TRBD2 | TRBJ2-3 | - | TRBV18 | CASSPGLAGGDTQYF | TGTGCCAGCTCACCGGGCCTAGCGGGAGGGGATACGCAGTATTTT
TRBD2 | TRBJ2-1 | once | TRBV6-1 | CASTISGRASEQFF | TGTGCCAGCACTATTAGCGGGAGGGCCAGTGAGCAGTTCTTC
TRBD1 | TRBJ2-7 | few | TRBV19 | CAGRQGWCEQYF | TGTGCAGGTAGACAGGGGTGGTGCGAGCAGTACTTC
TRBD2 | TRBJ2-1 | - | TRBV7-2 | CASSLWTSRNEQFF | TGTGCCAGCAGCTTATGGACTAGTCGTAATGAGCAGTTCTTC
- | TRBJ2-5 | - | TRBV28 | CASTRRQETQYF | TGTGCCAGCACTCGGCGCCAAGAGACCCAGTACTTC
- | TRBJ2-5 | once | TRBV6-1 | CASGGSETQYF | TGTGCCAGCGGGGGGTCAGAGACCCAGTACTTC
- | TRBJ2-5 | once | TRBV30 | CAWSWRIGETQYF | TGTGCCTGGAGTTGGAGGATAGGAGAGACCCAGTACTTC
- | TRBJ1-3 | - | TRBV30 | CAWGRVPGNTIYF | TGTGCCTGGGGCAGGGTGCCTGGAAACACCATATATTTT
- | TRBJ1-5 | - | TRBV6-1 | CASSEGQSNQPQHF | TGTGCCAGCAGTGAAGGGCAGAGCAATCAGCCCCAGCATTTT
- | TRBJ2-7 | - | TRBV6-5 | CASSSASSDYEQYF | TGTGCCAGCAGTTCGGCTAGCAGCGACTACGAGCAGTACTTC
- | TRBJ2-2 | - | TRBV5-1 | CASSLGGGPPPGELFF | TGCGCCAGCAGCTTGGGAGGGGGGCCTCCCCCCGGGGAGCTGTTTTTT
- | TRBJ2-7 | - | TRBV11-2 | CASSLLRGSYEQYF | TGTGCCAGCAGCTTATTGCGTGGCTCCTACGAGCAGTACTTC
TRBD1 | TRBJ1-1 | - | TRBV19 | CASSNRGRNTEAFF | TGTGCCAGTAGTAACAGGGGGCGGAACACTGAAGCTTTCTTT
TRBD2 | TRBJ2-7 | - | TRBV11-2 | CASSPTSGSIEQYF | TGTGCCAGCAGCCCAACTAGCGGGAGTATCGAGCAGTACTTC
TRBD1 | TRBJ1-5 | - | TRBV7-9 | CASSHGQGARVGNQPQHF | TGTGCCAGCAGCCACGGACAGGGGGCAAGGGTAGGCAATCAGCCCCAGCATTTT
TRBD2 | TRBJ2-3 | once | TRBV11-3 | CASSSRTSGDTDTQYF | TGTGCCAGCAGCTCCAGGACTAGCGGGGACACAGATACGCAGTATTTT
- | TRBJ2-5 | - | TRBV27 | CASSPSQGIGETQYF | TGTGCCAGCAGTCCCTCACAGGGTATAGGAGAGACCCAGTACTTC
- | TRBJ2-3 | few | TRBV2 | CATQVQPRGTDTQYF | TGTGCCACCCAGGTCCAGCCCCGGGGCACAGATACGCAGTATTTT
- | TRBJ1-2 | - | TRBV6-5 | CASSSGYYGYTF | TGTGCCAGCAGCTCGGGCTATTATGGCTACACCTTC
- | TRBJ2-5 | - | TRBV5-6 | CASSLGIFPQTQYF | TGTGCCAGCAGCTTAGGTATTTTCCCGCAGACCCAGTACTTC
- | TRBJ2-4 | - | TRBV9 | CASSVGWESNIQYF | TGTGCCAGCAGCGTAGGGTGGGAATCAAACATTCAGTACTTC
TRBD2 | TRBJ2-7 | - | TRBV14 | CASSPPLLAGGSYEQYF | TGTGCCAGCAGCCCCCCACTACTAGCGGGAGGCTCCTACGAGCAGTACTTC
- | TRBJ2-4 | once | TRBV5-1 | CASSSQGQTLAKNIQYF | TGCGCCAGCAGCTCCCAAGGACAGACACTAGCCAAAAACATTCAGTACTTC
TRBD1 | TRBJ1-2 | - | TRBV2 | CASRRQGSYGYTF | TGTGCCAGCAGGCGACAGGGTTCGTATGGCTACACCTTC
- | TRBJ2-7 | - | TRBV6-5 | CASSYRARGYEQYF | TGTGCCAGCAGTTACCGGGCGAGGGGGTACGAGCAGTACTTC
- | TRBJ2-6 | - | TRBV6-5 | CASSGPHSGANVLTF | TGTGCCAGCAGTGGGCCCCACTCTGGGGCCAACGTCCTGACTTTC
- | TRBJ2-3 | - | TRBV7-2 | CASSLASVFGPSTDTQYF | TGTGCCAGCAGCTTAGCTTCGGTATTTGGCCCCAGTACAGATACGCAGTATTTT